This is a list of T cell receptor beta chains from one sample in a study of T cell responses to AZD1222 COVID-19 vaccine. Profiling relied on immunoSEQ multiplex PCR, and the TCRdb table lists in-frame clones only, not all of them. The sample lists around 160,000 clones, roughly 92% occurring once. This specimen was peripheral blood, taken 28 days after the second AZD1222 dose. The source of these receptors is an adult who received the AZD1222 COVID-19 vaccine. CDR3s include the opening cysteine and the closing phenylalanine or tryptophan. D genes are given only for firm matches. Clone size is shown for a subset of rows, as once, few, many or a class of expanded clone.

CDR3 DNA: TGTGCCAGCAGCTTAGATTGGACAGGGGTGAATGAGCAGTTCTTC
CDR3 protein: CASSLDWTGVNEQFF
V gene: TRBV11-2
D gene: TRBD1
clone size: NA
J gene: TRBJ2-1

CDR3 DNA: TGTGCCAGCAGTGAACGATCGGGACACCCCACCGGGGAGCTGTTTTTT
CDR3 protein: CASSERSGHPTGELFF
V gene: TRBV25-1
D gene: NA
clone size: NA
J gene: TRBJ2-2

CDR3 DNA: TGTGCCAGCAGCCAAGGACAGGACGAGCAGTACTTC
CDR3 protein: CASSQGQDEQYF
V gene: TRBV14
D gene: NA
clone size: NA
J gene: TRBJ2-7

CDR3 DNA: TGTGCCAGCAGCTTAAACTCCGGCGGAAACTACAATGAGCAGTTCTTC
CDR3 protein: CASSLNSGGNYNEQFF
V gene: TRBV7-3
D gene: NA
clone size: NA
J gene: TRBJ2-1

CDR3 DNA: TGTGCCAGCAGCCCCTACAGGTCACCCCTCCACTTT
CDR3 protein: CASSPYRSPLHF
V gene: TRBV9
D gene: NA
clone size: NA
J gene: TRBJ1-6

CDR3 DNA: TGTGCCAGCAGGCCCCGGACAGGGAATCAGCCCCAGCATTTT
CDR3 protein: CASRPRTGNQPQHF
V gene: TRBV6-6
D gene: TRBD1
clone size: NA
J gene: TRBJ1-5

CDR3 DNA: TGTGCCAGCAGCCAAGATCGGGCAGCTTACTCCTACGAGCAGTACTTC
CDR3 protein: CASSQDRAAYSYEQYF
V gene: TRBV3-1/TRBV3-2
D gene: NA
clone size: NA
J gene: TRBJ2-7

CDR3 DNA: TGTGCCAGCAGTATCTTTAGCGGGCCCGGGGAGCTGTTTTTT
CDR3 protein: CASSIFSGPGELFF
V gene: TRBV28
D gene: TRBD2
clone size: NA
J gene: TRBJ2-2

CDR3 DNA: TGTGCCAGCAGTTTTCGGACAGGGGTCGCAGATACGCAGTATTTT
CDR3 protein: CASSFRTGVADTQYF
V gene: TRBV6-2/TRBV6-3
D gene: TRBD1
clone size: NA
J gene: TRBJ2-3

CDR3 DNA: TGTGCCAGCAGCTTCATACCCCCGACCCTCTCTGAGCAGTTCTTC
CDR3 protein: CASSFIPPTLSEQFF
V gene: TRBV27
D gene: NA
clone size: NA
J gene: TRBJ2-1

CDR3 DNA: TGTGCCAGCTCACCCAGGGACAAGCAGTACTTC
CDR3 protein: CASSPRDKQYF
V gene: TRBV18
D gene: NA
clone size: NA
J gene: TRBJ2-7

CDR3 DNA: TGCGCCAGCAGCCACCCAAACACAGCTTTCAACTATGGCTACACCTTC
CDR3 protein: CASSHPNTAFNYGYTF
V gene: TRBV4-1
D gene: NA
clone size: NA
J gene: TRBJ1-2

CDR3 DNA: TGTGCCAGCAAAGCGGGAGGGCCGATTAATGAGCAGTTCTTC
CDR3 protein: CASKAGGPINEQFF
V gene: TRBV7-2
D gene: TRBD2
clone size: NA
J gene: TRBJ2-1

CDR3 DNA: TGTGCCACCAGCAGAGGAGGCCAGGGGACCCCTTACGAGCAGTACTTC
CDR3 protein: CATSRGGQGTPYEQYF
V gene: TRBV15
D gene: NA
clone size: NA
J gene: TRBJ2-7

CDR3 DNA: TGTGCCAGCATGAAAGATAGGGCGAGGGAGAATTCACCCCTCCACTTT
CDR3 protein: CASMKDRARENSPLHF
V gene: TRBV2
D gene: NA
clone size: NA
J gene: TRBJ1-6

CDR3 DNA: TGTGCCAGCAGTTATATGGTGGGACAGGGAGCCTCACCCCTCCACTTT
CDR3 protein: CASSYMVGQGASPLHF
V gene: TRBV6-5
D gene: TRBD1
clone size: NA
J gene: TRBJ1-6

CDR3 DNA: TGTGCCAGCAGCCAAGATCACGGGACAGGGAATGGCTACACCTTC
CDR3 protein: CASSQDHGTGNGYTF
V gene: TRBV14
D gene: TRBD1
clone size: NA
J gene: TRBJ1-2

CDR3 DNA: TGTGCCAGCAGCCAAACCGCAGTCGGGGGCGCCGAAGCTTTCTTT
CDR3 protein: CASSQTAVGGAEAFF
V gene: TRBV7-9
D gene: NA
clone size: NA
J gene: TRBJ1-1

CDR3 DNA: TGTGCCAGCAGCCCAGGTTCAGGGGCGGGTGTGGATGAGCAGTTCTTC
CDR3 protein: CASSPGSGAGVDEQFF
V gene: TRBV11-2
D gene: NA
clone size: NA
J gene: TRBJ2-1

CDR3 DNA: TGTGCCAGCAGTTACGAGGCAGCTCAAGAGACCCAGTACTTC
CDR3 protein: CASSYEAAQETQYF
V gene: TRBV6-8
D gene: NA
clone size: NA
J gene: TRBJ2-5

CDR3 DNA: TGCGCCAGCAGCCAGTTTTCAGGGGGCTACGAGCAGTACTTC
CDR3 protein: CASSQFSGGYEQYF
V gene: TRBV4-3
D gene: TRBD1
clone size: NA
J gene: TRBJ2-7

CDR3 DNA: TGTGCCAGCTACTGGGGGCAGACCTCTGGAAACACCATATATTTT
CDR3 protein: CASYWGQTSGNTIYF
V gene: TRBV6-5
D gene: NA
clone size: NA
J gene: TRBJ1-3

CDR3 DNA: TGTGCCAGCAGCGTATCCCTTAGCGAGGCAGATACGCAGTATTTT
CDR3 protein: CASSVSLSEADTQYF
V gene: TRBV9
D gene: NA
clone size: NA
J gene: TRBJ2-3

CDR3 DNA: TGTGCCAGCAGCCAGTTGGGACTAGGAATAAATGAGCAGTTCTTC
CDR3 protein: CASSQLGLGINEQFF
V gene: TRBV3-1/TRBV3-2
D gene: TRBD2
clone size: NA
J gene: TRBJ2-1

CDR3 DNA: TGTGCCAGCAGTTCGCTGGGTCAGACCCTCCACTTT
CDR3 protein: CASSSLGQTLHF
V gene: TRBV6-5
D gene: NA
clone size: NA
J gene: TRBJ1-6

CDR3 DNA: TGCGCCAGCAGCCAAGCTCGGGCCCGTGAAGCTTTCTTT
CDR3 protein: CASSQARAREAFF
V gene: TRBV4-1
D gene: NA
clone size: once
J gene: TRBJ1-1

CDR3 DNA: TGTGCCAGCAGCTCGGGGGCGGGCGGAGGAGGTGAAAAACTGTTTTTT
CDR3 protein: CASSSGAGGGGEKLFF
V gene: TRBV5-5
D gene: NA
clone size: NA
J gene: TRBJ1-4

CDR3 DNA: TGCGCCAGCAGCTTGGACAGCCTTAATGAAAAACTGTTTTTT
CDR3 protein: CASSLDSLNEKLFF
V gene: TRBV5-1
D gene: NA
clone size: NA
J gene: TRBJ1-4

CDR3 DNA: TGTGCCAGCAGCCCCCAGGGTCGCACAGATACGCAGTATTTT
CDR3 protein: CASSPQGRTDTQYF
V gene: TRBV9
D gene: NA
clone size: NA
J gene: TRBJ2-3

CDR3 DNA: TGTGCCAGCAGTTTCGGGGTAACGGGTGGCTACACCTTC
CDR3 protein: CASSFGVTGGYTF
V gene: TRBV27
D gene: NA
clone size: NA
J gene: TRBJ1-2

CDR3 DNA: TGCGCCAGCAGCCTGGGCGGGGCGGAGGACTACGAGCAGTACTTC
CDR3 protein: CASSLGGAEDYEQYF
V gene: TRBV5-1
D gene: NA
clone size: NA
J gene: TRBJ2-7

CDR3 DNA: TGTGCCAGCGCCATGGGGCCCCAGAGCGAGCCCCAGCATTTT
CDR3 protein: CASAMGPQSEPQHF
V gene: TRBV6-5
D gene: NA
clone size: NA
J gene: TRBJ1-5

CDR3 DNA: TGTGCCAGCAGTGAACGGGGACTAGCGGTTTACGAGCAGTACTTC
CDR3 protein: CASSERGLAVYEQYF
V gene: TRBV2
D gene: TRBD2
clone size: NA
J gene: TRBJ2-7

CDR3 DNA: TGTGCCAGCAGCGTGTCCGGATCCTACGAGCAGTACTTC
CDR3 protein: CASSVSGSYEQYF
V gene: TRBV12-3/TRBV12-4
D gene: NA
clone size: NA
J gene: TRBJ2-7

CDR3 DNA: TGCGCCAGCAGCCAAGGAGGACAGGGATTTAACATGAACACTGAAGCTTTCTTT
CDR3 protein: CASSQGGQGFNMNTEAFF
V gene: TRBV4-1
D gene: TRBD1
clone size: NA
J gene: TRBJ1-1

CDR3 DNA: TGTGCCAGCAGCCCCTCTCAGTCACCCCTCCACTTT
CDR3 protein: CASSPSQSPLHF
V gene: TRBV11-2
D gene: NA
clone size: NA
J gene: TRBJ1-6

CDR3 DNA: TGCGCCAGCAGCGAATCTGCTAGCGGGAGGTCCGGTGAGCAGTTCTTC
CDR3 protein: CASSESASGRSGEQFF
V gene: TRBV5-1
D gene: TRBD2
clone size: NA
J gene: TRBJ2-1

CDR3 DNA: TGTGCCAGCAGGCCGTCGGGAGGCAATCAGCCCCAGCATTTT
CDR3 protein: CASRPSGGNQPQHF
V gene: TRBV6-5
D gene: NA
clone size: once
J gene: TRBJ1-5

CDR3 DNA: TGTGCCAGCAGCCCCAAGCGACTAGCGGGGGGTTACAATGAGCAGTTCTTC
CDR3 protein: CASSPKRLAGGYNEQFF
V gene: TRBV13
D gene: TRBD2
clone size: once
J gene: TRBJ2-1

CDR3 DNA: TGTGCCAGCAGCTTTTTTAGCGGGAGCTTAGCCAAAAACATTCAGTACTTC
CDR3 protein: CASSFFSGSLAKNIQYF
V gene: TRBV11-2
D gene: TRBD2
clone size: NA
J gene: TRBJ2-4

CDR3 DNA: TGTGCCAGCAGTGGCCGGGAATTTAGCACAGATACGCAGTATTTT
CDR3 protein: CASSGREFSTDTQYF
V gene: TRBV28
D gene: NA
clone size: NA
J gene: TRBJ2-3

CDR3 DNA: TGCAGCGTTGCTGGGACTAGCGGGACCTCCTACGAGCAGTACTTC
CDR3 protein: CSVAGTSGTSYEQYF
V gene: TRBV29-1
D gene: TRBD2
clone size: NA
J gene: TRBJ2-7

CDR3 DNA: TGTGCCAGCAGCTCACTTAGGGACAGCGACTATGGCTACACCTTC
CDR3 protein: CASSSLRDSDYGYTF
V gene: TRBV11-2
D gene: TRBD1
clone size: NA
J gene: TRBJ1-2

CDR3 DNA: TGTGCCAGTAGTCCCCGGGACAGGGGCATTAGCAATCAGCCCCAGCATTTT
CDR3 protein: CASSPRDRGISNQPQHF
V gene: TRBV19
D gene: TRBD1
clone size: NA
J gene: TRBJ1-5

CDR3 DNA: TGTGCCAGTAGTTCGGGACAGGGGGATTTTTACGAGCAGTACTTC
CDR3 protein: CASSSGQGDFYEQYF
V gene: TRBV19
D gene: TRBD1
clone size: few
J gene: TRBJ2-7

CDR3 DNA: TGTGCCAGCAGCCAAAAGAACACTGAAGCTTTCTTT
CDR3 protein: CASSQKNTEAFF
V gene: TRBV3-1/TRBV3-2
D gene: NA
clone size: NA
J gene: TRBJ1-1

CDR3 DNA: TGCAGTGCTCGGCAGTACAATGAGCAGTTCTTC
CDR3 protein: CSARQYNEQFF
V gene: TRBV20-1
D gene: NA
clone size: NA
J gene: TRBJ2-1

CDR3 DNA: TGTGCCACCAGTGACCCCGGGACAGGGATCTCTGGGGCCAACGTCCTGACTTTC
CDR3 protein: CATSDPGTGISGANVLTF
V gene: TRBV24-1
D gene: TRBD1
clone size: NA
J gene: TRBJ2-6

CDR3 DNA: TGTGCCAGCAGCTTAGCTAGCGGGAGACAGTACGAGCAGTACTTC
CDR3 protein: CASSLASGRQYEQYF
V gene: TRBV11-2
D gene: TRBD2
clone size: NA
J gene: TRBJ2-7

CDR3 DNA: TGCGCCAGCAGCTTGGTCGCCGGGGACGACGAGCAGTACTTC
CDR3 protein: CASSLVAGDDEQYF
V gene: TRBV5-1
D gene: NA
clone size: NA
J gene: TRBJ2-7

CDR3 DNA: TGCGCCAGCCCCCTTTGGACCTACGAGCAGTACTTC
CDR3 protein: CASPLWTYEQYF
V gene: TRBV23-1
D gene: NA
clone size: NA
J gene: TRBJ2-7

CDR3 DNA: TGTGCCAGCAGCCAAGAACGGGTTACTTTCTACGAGCAGTACTTC
CDR3 protein: CASSQERVTFYEQYF
V gene: TRBV4-2
D gene: NA
clone size: NA
J gene: TRBJ2-7

CDR3 DNA: TGTGCCAGCAGCGTAGGTGAACTAGCGGGACACGATGAGCAGTTCTTC
CDR3 protein: CASSVGELAGHDEQFF
V gene: TRBV9
D gene: TRBD2
clone size: NA
J gene: TRBJ2-1

CDR3 DNA: TGTGCCAGCTCACCCGCGACAGGAAGTAATGAAAAACTGTTTTTT
CDR3 protein: CASSPATGSNEKLFF
V gene: TRBV18
D gene: NA
clone size: NA
J gene: TRBJ1-4

CDR3 DNA: TGTGCCAGTAGTATTAAATTACGGGATTTGGTTAATGAGCAGTTCTTC
CDR3 protein: CASSIKLRDLVNEQFF
V gene: TRBV19
D gene: NA
clone size: NA
J gene: TRBJ2-1

CDR3 DNA: TGTGCCAGCAGTTTTGGTGGTAACACTGAAGCTTTCTTT
CDR3 protein: CASSFGGNTEAFF
V gene: TRBV12-3/TRBV12-4
D gene: NA
clone size: NA
J gene: TRBJ1-1

CDR3 DNA: TGTGCCAGCAGCCTAGTCAGGGTCTCCTACAATGAGCAGTTCTTC
CDR3 protein: CASSLVRVSYNEQFF
V gene: TRBV7-8
D gene: NA
clone size: NA
J gene: TRBJ2-1